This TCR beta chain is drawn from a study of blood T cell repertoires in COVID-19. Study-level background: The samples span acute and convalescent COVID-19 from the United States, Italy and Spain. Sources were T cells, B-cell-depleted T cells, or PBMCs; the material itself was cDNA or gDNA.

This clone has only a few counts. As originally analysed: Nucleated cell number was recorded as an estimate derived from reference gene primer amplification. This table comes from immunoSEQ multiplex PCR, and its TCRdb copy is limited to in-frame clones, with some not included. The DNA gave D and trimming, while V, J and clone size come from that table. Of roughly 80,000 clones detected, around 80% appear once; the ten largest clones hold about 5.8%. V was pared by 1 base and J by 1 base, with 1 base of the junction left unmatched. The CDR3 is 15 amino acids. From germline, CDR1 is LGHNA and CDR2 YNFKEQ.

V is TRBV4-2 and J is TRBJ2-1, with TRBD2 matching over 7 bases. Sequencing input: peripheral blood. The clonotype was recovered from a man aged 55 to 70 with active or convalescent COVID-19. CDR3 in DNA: TGTGCCAGCAGCCAAGGGGGGGGGTCCTACAATGAGCAGTTCTTC. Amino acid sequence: CASSQGGGSYNEQFF.